This T cell receptor (beta chain) emerged from a study of post-analysis software for immune sequencing data. Whole-study findings and limits: Included in a set of about 5 TRBV segments more frequent in patients than controls were TRBV5-6, TRBV5-1 and TRBV20-1.

This clonotype was seen more than once but under ten times. Its antigen is unknown. The CDR3 sequence is 16 residues long. V shed 1 base and J shed 0 bases, with 10 bases lying between them. Germline lookup yields CDR1 SGHAT and CDR2 FQNNGV. Unique-molecular-identifier-tagged TCR beta cDNA libraries were used. TCRdb re-called the PCR reads through MiXCR, storing one row per CDR3 protein. Of 600,000 to 700,000 distinct CDR3 sequences listed, more than 50% are singletons. Material for sequencing was blood. V is TRBV11-2 and J is TRBJ2-1, with D possibly being TRBD1 or TRBD2 (6 bases each). This sequence was found in a girl aged 2-10 years with multiple sclerosis. CDR3 in amino acids: CASSLVGGLSYNEQFF. CDR3 DNA sequence: TGTGCCAGCAGCTTAGTGGGGGGCCTCTCCTACAATGAGCAGTTCTTC.